This T cell receptor beta chain appears in the sequencing data of a study of PD-1 blockade in mismatch repair-deficient tumors. About the research overall: Patients had over ten mismatch repair-deficient cancer types and were previously treated and progressing. Study observations and caveats: After pembrolizumab, tumor-resident clones rose rapidly, then generally contracted before radiologic responses.

All patients were mismatch repair deficient, assessed by either PCR or immunohistochemistry. The TCR-sequenced patients were a few responders to pembrolizumab. V was clipped by 3 bases and J by 4 bases; unmatched bases: 3. The CDR3 is made up of 15 amino acids. The germline CDR1 and CDR2 sequences are SGHTA and FQGTGA. Worth noting for this clone: Its matching antigen is unknown.

The repertoire was sequenced with immunoSEQ multiplex PCR; TCRdb's copy has only in-frame clones and lacks some. The profile shows approximately 79,000 clones, about 82% of them singletons. The genes are TRBV7-3 and TRBJ1-3; TRBD1 matches at 10 bases. The sequence came from an adult with mismatch repair-deficient cancer. The input for sequencing was peripheral blood, taken 44 weeks after starting pembrolizumab. The CDR3 protein is CASSLTGGSGNTIYF. Here the CDR3 DNA reads TGTGCCAGCAGCTTGACAGGGGGCTCGGGAAACACCATATATTTT.